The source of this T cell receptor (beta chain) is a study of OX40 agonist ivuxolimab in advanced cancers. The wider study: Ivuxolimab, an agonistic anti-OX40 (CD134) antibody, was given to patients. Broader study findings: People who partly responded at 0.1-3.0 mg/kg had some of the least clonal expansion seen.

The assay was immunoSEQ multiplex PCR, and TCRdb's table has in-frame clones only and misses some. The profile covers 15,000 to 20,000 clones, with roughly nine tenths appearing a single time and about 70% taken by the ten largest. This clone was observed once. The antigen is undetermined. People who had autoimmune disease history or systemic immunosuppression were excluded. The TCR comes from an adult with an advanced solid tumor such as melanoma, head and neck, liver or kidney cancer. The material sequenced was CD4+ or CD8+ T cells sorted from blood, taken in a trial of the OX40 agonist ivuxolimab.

For the CDR3, the DNA is TGTGCCAGCAGCTCTGGGACTAGCGGGATTTTCAGTGAGCAGTTCTTC. It specifies CASSSGTSGIFSEQFF. This chain connects TRBV11-2 to TRBJ2-1, with 13 nucleotides matching TRBD2. Trimming at V came to 4 bases and at J to 9 bases, leaving 9 bases not matched to a gene. Germline-derived CDR1 and CDR2 are SGHAT and FQNNGV. The CDR3 extends over 16 amino acids.